These 14 T cell receptor beta chains came from one sample sequenced in a study of blood T cell repertoires in COVID-19. The method was immunoSEQ multiplex PCR; TCRdb's version includes in-frame clones alone and lacks a portion of them. The sample lists 50,000 to 65,000 clones, around 90% occurring once. The specimen sequenced was peripheral blood. The receptors derive from a man aged 50-60 years with active COVID-19.

The V call is TRBV19, the J call TRBJ1-6, with a tentative D call TRBD1 (5 bases). V shed 4 bases and J shed 10 bases, with 14 bases lying between them. CDR1 LNHDA and CDR2 SQIVND come from the germline V gene (reference sequence). The CDR3 extends over 14 amino acids. CDR3 loop: CASSTGLLSSPLHF. CDR3 DNA: TGTGCCAGTAGTACAGGGCTTCTAAGCTCACCCCTCCACTTT. Together with reference TRBV19 and TRBJ1-6, the CDR3 gives the full variable domain: DGGITQSPKYLFRKEGQNVTLSCEQNLNHDAMYWYRQDPGQGLRLIYYSQIVNDFQKGDIAEGYSVSREKKESFPLTVTSAQKNPTAFYLCASSTGLLSSPLHFGNGTRLTVT.

A single count supports this clone. The chain couples TRBV19 to TRBJ1-4, with D perhaps matching TRBD1 (5 bases). CDR3 length: 17 residues. Between the trimmed V and J ends, which lost 3 bases and 0 bases, there was a span of 14 bases. CDR1 LNHDA and CDR2 SQIVND come from the germline V gene (reference sequence). As DNA, the CDR3 is TGTGCCAGTAGTATTAGGTCGACAGATGCAACTAATGAAAAACTGTTTTTT. This encodes CASSIRSTDATNEKLFF.

This clone appeared once. The gene calls are TRBV6-5 and TRBJ2-7; the D gene is possibly TRBD1 (6 bases). Trimming pared 7 bases from V and 1 base from J, leaving 14 bases between. Germline V gene lookup returns CDR1 MNHEY and CDR2 SVGAGI. The CDR3 contains 14 residues. CDR3 coding DNA: TGTGCCAGCAATCCCAAGGACAGTTCCTACGAGCAGTACTTC. Translating it yields CASNPKDSSYEQYF.

V is TRBV27 and J is TRBJ2-2; 11 positions match TRBD2. Germline V CDR1 and CDR2: MNHEY, SMNVEV (reference sequence). This CDR3 contains 13 residues. The CDR3 is CQTSGAGTGELFF. CDR3 in DNA: TGTCAGACTAGCGGGGCTGGGACCGGGGAGCTGTTTTTT.

This clone was found once. The chain joins TRBV29-1 to TRBJ2-2; D remains ambiguous. The V and J ends lost 4 bases and 1 base respectively, with 16 bases between them. CDR1 is SQVTM and CDR2 is ANQGSEA in the germline V gene. This CDR3 has 16 residues. The CDR3 here is CSVVSPGAKNTGELFF. CDR3 in DNA: TGCAGCGTTGTATCCCCCGGAGCCAAGAACACCGGGGAGCTGTTTTTT.

The rearrangement uses TRBV2 and TRBJ2-2; maybe TRBD2 (6 bases). This CDR3 contains 16 residues. The ends were cut back, 4 bases at V and 0 bases at J, with 12 bases in the middle. Germline V lookup: CDR1 SNHLY, CDR2 FYNNEI. The CDR3 region is CASSGLTGANTGELFF. In DNA form, the CDR3 reads TGTGCCAGCAGTGGGTTGACGGGGGCGAACACCGGGGAGCTGTTTTTT.

This clone was counted a few times. CDR3 sequence reads: CASSERSTYEQYF. The CDR3 region has the DNA TGTGCCAGCAGTGAACGGTCGACCTACGAGCAGTACTTC. The J gene is TRBJ2-7, the V gene TRBV2; D remains ambiguous. This CDR3 has 13 residues. V lost 2 bases and J 2 bases, leaving 7 bases between the germline ends. CDR1 is SNHLY and CDR2 is FYNNEI in the germline V gene.

The V and J genes are TRBV23-1 and TRBJ2-5; 7 bases match TRBD1. TRBV23-1 is known as an ORF, though its function is uncertain. V lost 2 bases and J lost 1; bases outside the gene matches: 16. There are 19 residues in the CDR3. Here the CDR3 DNA reads TGCGCCAGCAGTCAAATCCGGACGGGACAGCCCTTGTCCCAAGAGACCCAGTACTTC. It specifies CASSQIRTGQPLSQETQYF.

The chain uses TRBV5-4 and TRBJ2-5; TRBD1 matches at 10 bases. CDR1 is SGHNT and CDR2 is YYREEE in the germline V gene (reference sequence). The CDR3 length is 13 residues. With 5 bases clipped from V and 4 bases from J, the junction kept 2 bases outside the gene matches. The CDR3 loop reads CASRRDRGETQYF. The CDR3 nucleotides are TGTGCCAGCAGACGGGACAGGGGAGAGACCCAGTACTTC.

The chain links TRBV7-2 to TRBJ2-1, with D possibly TRBD2 on 6 matching bases. The CDR3 spans 14 residues. V lost 3 bases, J lost 0 bases, and 6 bases lay in between. From germline, CDR1 is SGHTA and CDR2 FQGNSA. The CDR3 loop is CASSLRGSYNEQFF. The CDR3 DNA reads as TGTGCCAGCAGCTTGCGGGGCTCCTACAATGAGCAGTTCTTC.

Turning to this clone: The germline gene is not matched at one end of the junction; a read error may be the cause. The rearrangement uses TRBV7-7 and TRBJ2-1; D not certain. This CDR3 region has 15 residues. Germline CDR1 SSHAT, CDR2 FNYEAQ (reference sequence). CDR3: CASSPSIGSYNEQFF. For the CDR3, the DNA is TGTGCTAGCAGCCCCTCAATCGGCTCCTACAATGAGCAGTTCTTC.

The V gene is TRBV18, the J gene TRBJ2-2, with D possibly TRBD2 on 5 matching bases. Per the germline V gene, CDR1 is KGHSH and CDR2 is LQKENI. V lost 4 bases and J 3 bases, leaving 9 bases between the germline ends. This CDR3 has 14 residues. The CDR3 DNA follows: TGTGCCAGCTCACTTACGAGGGACACCGGGGAGCTGTTTTTT. This translates into CASSLTRDTGELFF.

This sequence joins TRBV27 and TRBJ2-7; a possible D gene is TRBD2 (5 bases). V gave up 2 bases and J gave up 0 bases, with 11 bases separating them. This CDR3 is built from 15 residues. CDR1 MNHEY and CDR2 SMNVEV come from the germline V gene (reference sequence). The CDR3 nucleotides read TGTGCCAGCAGTTTAGTGGAGGAGCGCTCCTACGAGCAGTACTTC. It translates to CASSLVEERSYEQYF.

The rearrangement uses TRBV18 and TRBJ2-2; D is perhaps TRBD2 (5 bases). This CDR3 comprises 16 residues. Germline V gene sequence: CDR1 KGHSH, CDR2 LQKENI. V lost 3 bases and J 2 bases, leaving 13 bases between the germline ends. The CDR3 spells CASSPRTGYNTGELFF. The CDR3 bases are TGTGCCAGCTCACCGAGGACGGGGTATAACACCGGGGAGCTGTTTTTT.